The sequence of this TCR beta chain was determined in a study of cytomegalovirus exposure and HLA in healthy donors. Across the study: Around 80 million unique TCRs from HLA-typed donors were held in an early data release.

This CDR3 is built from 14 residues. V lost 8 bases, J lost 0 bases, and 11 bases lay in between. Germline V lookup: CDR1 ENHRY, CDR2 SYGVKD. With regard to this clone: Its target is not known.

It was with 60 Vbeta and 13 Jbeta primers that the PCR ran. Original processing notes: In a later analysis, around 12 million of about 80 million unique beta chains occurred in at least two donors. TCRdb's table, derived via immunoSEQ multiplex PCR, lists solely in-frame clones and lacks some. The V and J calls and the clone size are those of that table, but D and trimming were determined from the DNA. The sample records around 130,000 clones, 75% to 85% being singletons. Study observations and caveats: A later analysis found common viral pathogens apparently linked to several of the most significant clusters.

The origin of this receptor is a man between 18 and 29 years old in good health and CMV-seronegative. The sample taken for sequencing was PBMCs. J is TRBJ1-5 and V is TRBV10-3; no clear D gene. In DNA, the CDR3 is TGTGCCATCTCGGGTCCGGATAGCAATCAGCCCCAGCATTTT. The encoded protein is CAISGPDSNQPQHF.